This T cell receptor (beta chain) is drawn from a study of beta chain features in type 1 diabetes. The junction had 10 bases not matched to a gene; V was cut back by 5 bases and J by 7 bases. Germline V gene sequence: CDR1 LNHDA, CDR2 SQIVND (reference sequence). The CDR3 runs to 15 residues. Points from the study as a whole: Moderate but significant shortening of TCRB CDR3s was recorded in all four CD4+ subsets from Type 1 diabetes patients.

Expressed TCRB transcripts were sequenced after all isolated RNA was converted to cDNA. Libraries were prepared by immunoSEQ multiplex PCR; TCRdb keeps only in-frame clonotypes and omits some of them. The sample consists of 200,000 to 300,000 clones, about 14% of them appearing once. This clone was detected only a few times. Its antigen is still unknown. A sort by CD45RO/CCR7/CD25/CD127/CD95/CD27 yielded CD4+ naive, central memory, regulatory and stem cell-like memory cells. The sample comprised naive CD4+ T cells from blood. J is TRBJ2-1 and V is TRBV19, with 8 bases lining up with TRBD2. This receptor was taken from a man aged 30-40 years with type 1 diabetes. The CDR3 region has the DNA TGTGCCAGTAGTGCCCGGGAGCGGGAGAATAATGAGCAGTTCTTC. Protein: CASSARERENNEQFF.